Detailed here is one T cell receptor (beta chain). Each donor was nominally healthy when sampled (though unrecorded immune exposures were likely). Germline assignment: CDR1 SEHNR and CDR2 FQNEAQ (reference sequence). This CDR3 has 13 residues. V shed 5 bases and J 9 bases; nucleotides not matched to a gene: 7. The PCR ran on 60 Vbeta and 13 Jbeta primers. Here immunoSEQ multiplex PCR was the method, and the copy in TCRdb shows in-frame clones only, minus some. The table includes around 110,000 clones, less than 85% detected once. This record belongs to a study of cytomegalovirus exposure and HLA in healthy donors. Across the study: Among roughly 180 million T cells, an earlier analysis found 90 million to 130 million unique TCR beta sequences. About 84% of roughly 430 genotyped donors fell in the Caucasian-associated ancestry cluster.

The rearrangement joins TRBV7-9 to TRBJ2-1, with 7 bases lining up with TRBD2. The source of this sequence is a man in his sixties in good health and CMV-seronegative. The sample taken for sequencing was PBMCs. This chain's CDR3 is CASSGGGLREQFF. The CDR3 DNA reads as TGTGCCAGCAGCGGGGGGGGACTACGTGAGCAGTTCTTC.